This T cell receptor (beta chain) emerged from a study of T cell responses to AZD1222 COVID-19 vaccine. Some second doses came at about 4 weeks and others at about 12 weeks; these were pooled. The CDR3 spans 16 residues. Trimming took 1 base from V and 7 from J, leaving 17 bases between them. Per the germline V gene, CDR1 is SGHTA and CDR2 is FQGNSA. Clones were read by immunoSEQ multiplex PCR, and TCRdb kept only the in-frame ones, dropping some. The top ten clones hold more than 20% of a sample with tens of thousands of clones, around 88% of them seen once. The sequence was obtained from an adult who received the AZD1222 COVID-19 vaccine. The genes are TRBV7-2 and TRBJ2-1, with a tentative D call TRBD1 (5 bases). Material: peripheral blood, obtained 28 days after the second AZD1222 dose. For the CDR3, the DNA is TGTGCCAGCAGCTTAGGGGGCCCACGGTCGTTAAATGAGCAGTTCTTC. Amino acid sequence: CASSLGGPRSLNEQFF.